The present T cell receptor beta chain was sequenced within a study of T cell responses to AZD1222 COVID-19 vaccine. Study observations and caveats: Breadth and depth of Spike-specific TCRs rose after two AZD1222 doses. AZD1222 recipients seropositive at baseline numbered only six or seven. It was only after the peak T cell response that any repertoires were sampled.

This clone was observed a few times. Its target is not known. CDR3 length: 14 amino acids. Germline lookup yields CDR1 SQVTM and CDR2 ANQGSEA. V dropped 4 bases and J dropped 3; count of bases not matched to a gene: 3. This table comes from immunoSEQ multiplex PCR, and its TCRdb copy is limited to in-frame clones, with some not included. The table records about 120,000 clones, more than 70% of them present only once. The sequences come from peripheral blood, collected on day 0 of AZD1222 vaccination. The J gene is TRBJ2-1, the V gene TRBV29-1; 10 bases align to TRBD1. The TCR sequence derives from an adult in good health. The CDR3 loop is CSVARTGGYNEQFF. Here the CDR3 DNA reads TGCAGCGTTGCCAGGACAGGGGGCTACAATGAGCAGTTCTTC.